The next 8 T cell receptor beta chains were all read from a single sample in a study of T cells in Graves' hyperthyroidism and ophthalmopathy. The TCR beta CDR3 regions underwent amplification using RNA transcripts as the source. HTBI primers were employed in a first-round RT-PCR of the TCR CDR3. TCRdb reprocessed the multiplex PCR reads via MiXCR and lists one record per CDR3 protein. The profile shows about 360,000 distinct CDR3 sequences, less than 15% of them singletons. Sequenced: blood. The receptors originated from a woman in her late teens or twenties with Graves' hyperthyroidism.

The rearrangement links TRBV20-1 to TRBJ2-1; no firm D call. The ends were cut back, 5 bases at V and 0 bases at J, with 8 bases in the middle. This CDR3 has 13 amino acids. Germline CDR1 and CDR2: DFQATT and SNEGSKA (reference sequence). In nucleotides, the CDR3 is TGCAGTGCTGAAGAGCTCTCCTACAATGAGCAGTTCTTC. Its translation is CSAEELSYNEQFF.

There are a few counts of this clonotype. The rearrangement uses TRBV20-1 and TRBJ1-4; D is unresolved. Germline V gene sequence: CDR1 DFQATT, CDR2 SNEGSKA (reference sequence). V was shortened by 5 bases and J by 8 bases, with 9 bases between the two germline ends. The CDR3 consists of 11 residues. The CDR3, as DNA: TGCAGTGCTCGAGCGGTCGAAAAACTGTTTTTT. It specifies CSARAVEKLFF.

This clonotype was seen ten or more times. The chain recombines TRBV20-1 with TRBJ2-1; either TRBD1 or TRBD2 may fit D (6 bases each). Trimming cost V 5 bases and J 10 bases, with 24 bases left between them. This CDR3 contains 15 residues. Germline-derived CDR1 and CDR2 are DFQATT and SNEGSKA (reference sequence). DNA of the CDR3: TGCAGTGCTCCGGAGGGGGGCGGGATGTCTGGGGAGCAGTTCTTC. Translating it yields CSAPEGGGMSGEQFF.

The CDR3 nucleotides are TGTGCCATCCGAGGGTGGGGGGGCAACGCTGAAGCTTTCTTT. Protein: CAIRGWGGNAEAFF. The V gene is TRBV10-3, the J gene TRBJ1-1; D may be TRBD1 (6 bases). The V gene lost 8 bases and the J gene lost 6 bases, with 19 bases spanning the gap. Germline loops: CDR1 ENHRY, CDR2 SYGVKD. The length of the CDR3 is 14 residues.

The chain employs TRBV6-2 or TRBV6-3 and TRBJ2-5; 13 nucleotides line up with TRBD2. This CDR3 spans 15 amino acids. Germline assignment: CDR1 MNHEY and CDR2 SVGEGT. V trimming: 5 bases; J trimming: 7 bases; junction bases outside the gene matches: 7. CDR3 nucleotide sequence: TGTGCCAGCAGTCCTTCTCGACTAGCGGGAGGGACCCAGTACTTC. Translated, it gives CASSPSRLAGGTQYF.

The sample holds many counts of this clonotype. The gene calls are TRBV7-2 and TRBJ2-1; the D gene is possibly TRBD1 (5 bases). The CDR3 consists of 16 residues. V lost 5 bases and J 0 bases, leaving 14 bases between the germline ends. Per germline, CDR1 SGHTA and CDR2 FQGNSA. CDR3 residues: CASSPQADSSYNEQFF. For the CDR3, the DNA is TGTGCCAGCAGCCCCCAAGCAGACAGCTCCTACAATGAGCAGTTCTTC.

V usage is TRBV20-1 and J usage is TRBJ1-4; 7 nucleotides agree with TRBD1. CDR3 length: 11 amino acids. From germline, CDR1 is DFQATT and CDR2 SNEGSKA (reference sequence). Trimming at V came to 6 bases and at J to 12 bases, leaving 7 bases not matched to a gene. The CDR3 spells CSAGRDRELFF. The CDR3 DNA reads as TGCAGTGCGGGCCGGGACAGAGAACTGTTTTTT.

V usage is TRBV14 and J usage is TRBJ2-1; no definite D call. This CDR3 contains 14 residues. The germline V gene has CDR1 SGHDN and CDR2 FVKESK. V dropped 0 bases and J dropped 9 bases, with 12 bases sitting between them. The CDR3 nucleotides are TGTGCCAGCAGCCAAGATCTGAGTTCCGGTGAGCAGTTCTTC. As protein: CASSQDLSSGEQFF.